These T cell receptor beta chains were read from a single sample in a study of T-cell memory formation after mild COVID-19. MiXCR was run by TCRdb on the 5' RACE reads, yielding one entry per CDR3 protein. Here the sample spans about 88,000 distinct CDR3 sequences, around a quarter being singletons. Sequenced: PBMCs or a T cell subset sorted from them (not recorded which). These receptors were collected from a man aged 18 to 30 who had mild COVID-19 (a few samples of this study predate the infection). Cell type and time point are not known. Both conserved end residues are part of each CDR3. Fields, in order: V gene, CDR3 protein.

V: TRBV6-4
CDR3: CASSDSPGITLHF

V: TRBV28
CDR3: CATGTGEYNEQFF

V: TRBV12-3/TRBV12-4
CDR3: CASSTREDGPPNTGELFF

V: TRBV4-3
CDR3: CASSQLQAPNTEAFF

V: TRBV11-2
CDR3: CASSSPMGRYNEQFF

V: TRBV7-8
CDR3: CASSQKVTEAFF

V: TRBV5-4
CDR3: CASSLGDRGTREQFF

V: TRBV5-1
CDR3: CASSLAQSGHTVKNIQYF

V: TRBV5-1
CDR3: CASSPQAGGLDTQYF

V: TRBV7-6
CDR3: CASSLGSGPGYEQYF

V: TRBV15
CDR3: CATSSGGTTTRLQETQYF

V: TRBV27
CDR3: CASSLTGTGVSYTQYF

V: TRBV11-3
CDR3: CASSSPTSGLSYNEQFF

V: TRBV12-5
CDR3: CASVLELAGVWKTQYF

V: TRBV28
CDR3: CASSFREQETQYF

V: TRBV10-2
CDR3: CASTGQGDGYTF

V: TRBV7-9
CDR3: CASSFTGGQGRYGYTF

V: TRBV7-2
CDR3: CASSLYWSDAEAFF

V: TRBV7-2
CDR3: CASSFTVNTEAFF

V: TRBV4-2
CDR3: CASSQEDSSYNEQFF

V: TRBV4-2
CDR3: CASSQPGERKEQYF

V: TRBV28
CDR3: CASSFRLAGLSEQFF

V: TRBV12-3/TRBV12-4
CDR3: CASSQTGAAEAFF

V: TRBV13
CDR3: CASSLGAPADLFF

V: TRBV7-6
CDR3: CASSDGTYEQYF

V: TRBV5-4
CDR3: CASSLGGGDEQFF

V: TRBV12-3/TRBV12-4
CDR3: CASTLTGLNPTEAFF

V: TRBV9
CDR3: CASSGTFTNEQFF

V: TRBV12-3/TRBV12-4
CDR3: CASSRSGEETQYF

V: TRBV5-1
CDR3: CASSSSTGYANTGELFF

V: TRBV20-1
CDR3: CSATEVAGVRNEQFF

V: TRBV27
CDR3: CASSLVSYNEQFF

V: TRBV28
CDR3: CASSPTGGGPATDTQYF

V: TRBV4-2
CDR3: CASSQNAGSSTDTQYF

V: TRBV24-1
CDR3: CATSDTTGTETIADTQYF

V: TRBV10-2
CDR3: CASRKTDTGELFF

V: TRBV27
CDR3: CASSLGYEQFF

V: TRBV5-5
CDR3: CASSLPGSSGNTIYF

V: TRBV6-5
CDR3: CASSYSRARSPYEQYF

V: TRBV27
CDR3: CASSLGGTNQPQHF

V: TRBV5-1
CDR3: CASSFQSYNEQFF

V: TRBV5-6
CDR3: CASSLVGGTQETQYF

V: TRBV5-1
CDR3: CASSLSQGAQEQYF

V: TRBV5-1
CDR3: CASSLPYRTAMYNEQFF

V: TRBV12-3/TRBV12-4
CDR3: CASSFARTRAPEGETQYF

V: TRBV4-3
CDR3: CASSQDLSTDQPQHF

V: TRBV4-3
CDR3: CASSPGGASTYEQYF

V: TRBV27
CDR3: CASSLRGRYEQYF

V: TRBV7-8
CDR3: CASSARTTGYGYTF

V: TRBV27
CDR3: CASSLSAAGGYTF

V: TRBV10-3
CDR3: CAIGWSEANTGELFF

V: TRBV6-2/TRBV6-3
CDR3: CASSYMRVSTDTQYF

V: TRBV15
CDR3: CATSPDREGETQYF

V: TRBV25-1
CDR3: CASRLEGGSGNTIYF